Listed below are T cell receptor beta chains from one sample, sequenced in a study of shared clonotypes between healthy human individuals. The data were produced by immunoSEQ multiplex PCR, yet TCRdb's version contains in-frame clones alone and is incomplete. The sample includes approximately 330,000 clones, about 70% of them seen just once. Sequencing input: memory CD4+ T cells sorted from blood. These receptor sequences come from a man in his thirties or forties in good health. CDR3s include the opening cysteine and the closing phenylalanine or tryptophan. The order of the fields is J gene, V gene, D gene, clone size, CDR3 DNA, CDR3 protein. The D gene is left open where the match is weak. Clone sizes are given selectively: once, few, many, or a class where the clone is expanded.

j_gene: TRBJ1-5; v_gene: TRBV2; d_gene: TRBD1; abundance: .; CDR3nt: TGTGCCAGCTTCTCGACAGGGGACAATCAGCCCCAGCATTTT; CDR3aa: CASFSTGDNQPQHF
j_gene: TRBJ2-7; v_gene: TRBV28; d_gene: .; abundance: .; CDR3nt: TGTGCCAGCAGGGAGACGACGGAGCGAAGGGAGCAGTACTTC; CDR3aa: CASRETTERREQYF
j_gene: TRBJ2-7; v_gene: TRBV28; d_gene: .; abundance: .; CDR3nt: TGTGCCAGCGCCTCCTACGAGCAGTACTTC; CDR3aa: CASASYEQYF
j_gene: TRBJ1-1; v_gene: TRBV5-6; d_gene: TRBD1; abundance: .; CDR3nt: TGTGCCAGCAGCTTAGGACAGGCTACCATGAACACTGAAGCTTTCTTT; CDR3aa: CASSLGQATMNTEAFF
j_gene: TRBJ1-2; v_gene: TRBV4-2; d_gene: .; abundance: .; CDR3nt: TGTGCCAGCAGCCAAGATGGGTCCGCAGGCGACTATGGCTACACCTTC; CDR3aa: CASSQDGSAGDYGYTF
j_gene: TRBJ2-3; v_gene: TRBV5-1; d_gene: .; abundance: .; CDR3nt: TGCGCCAGCAGCGCGGCAGATACGCAGTATTTT; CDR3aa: CASSAADTQYF
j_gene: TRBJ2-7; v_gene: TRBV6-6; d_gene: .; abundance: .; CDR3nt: TGTGCCAGCAGTATTCCTAAGACAGGGACTTTCTACGAGCAGTACTTC; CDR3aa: CASSIPKTGTFYEQYF
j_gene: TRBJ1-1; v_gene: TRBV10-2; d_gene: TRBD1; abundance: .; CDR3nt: TGCGCCAGCATTCTCGACAGGGGAACGGGTAGGAACACTGAAGCTTTCTTT; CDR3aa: CASILDRGTGRNTEAFF
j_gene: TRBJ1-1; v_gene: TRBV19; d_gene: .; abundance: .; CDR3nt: TGTGCCAGTAGCCCCCGACGTGGGGGGGAAGCTTTCTTT; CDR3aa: CASSPRRGGEAFF
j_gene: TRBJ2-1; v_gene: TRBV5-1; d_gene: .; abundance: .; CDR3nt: TGCGCCAGCAGCTTGGAGCTACAGGGACCCTACAATGAGCAGTTCTTC; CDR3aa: CASSLELQGPYNEQFF
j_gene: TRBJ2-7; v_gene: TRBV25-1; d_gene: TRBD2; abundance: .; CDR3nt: TGTGCCAGCAGTGAATCCATTGGTGCGGGAGGGCCACACGAGCAGTACTTC; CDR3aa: CASSESIGAGGPHEQYF
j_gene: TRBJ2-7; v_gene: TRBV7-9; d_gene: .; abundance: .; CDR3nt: TGTGCCAGCAGCTTAAACCCCGGCGAGCAGTACTTC; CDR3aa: CASSLNPGEQYF
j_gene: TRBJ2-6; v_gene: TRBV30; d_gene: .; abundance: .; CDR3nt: TGTGCCTGGAGCCCGGGGGTGTCGGCCAACGTCCTGACTTTC; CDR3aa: CAWSPGVSANVLTF
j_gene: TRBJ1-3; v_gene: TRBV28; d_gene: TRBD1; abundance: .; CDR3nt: TGTGCCAGCAGCACCCACAGGGGGGGAAACACCATATATTTT; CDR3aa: CASSTHRGGNTIYF
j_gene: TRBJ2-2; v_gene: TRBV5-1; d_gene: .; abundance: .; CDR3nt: TGCGCCAGCAGCTTGGACCCTAGTATTTACACCGGGGAGCTGTTTTTT; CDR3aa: CASSLDPSIYTGELFF
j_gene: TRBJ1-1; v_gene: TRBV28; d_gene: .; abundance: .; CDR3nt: TGTGCCAGCAGCCGAGACAGTAACGCTGAAGCTTTCTTT; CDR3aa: CASSRDSNAEAFF
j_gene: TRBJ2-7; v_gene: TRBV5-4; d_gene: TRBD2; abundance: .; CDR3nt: TGTGCCAGCAGCTTCACTAGCGGGAACCCGAACTTTGCCTACGAGCAGTACTTC; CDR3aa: CASSFTSGNPNFAYEQYF
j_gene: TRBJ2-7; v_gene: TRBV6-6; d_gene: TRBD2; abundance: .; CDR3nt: TGTGCCAGCACCTCTAGACTAGCGGGGAGCTACGAGCAGTACTTC; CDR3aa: CASTSRLAGSYEQYF
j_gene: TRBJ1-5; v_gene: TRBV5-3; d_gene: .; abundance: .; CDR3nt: TGTGCCAGAAGCACCCCGGACAAACTCAGCAATCAGCCCCAGCATTTT; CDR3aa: CARSTPDKLSNQPQHF
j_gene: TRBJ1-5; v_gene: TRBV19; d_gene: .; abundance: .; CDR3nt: TGTGCCAGTAGACCTAATCCGGGACGGAGTAGCAATCAGCCCCAGCATTTT; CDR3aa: CASRPNPGRSSNQPQHF
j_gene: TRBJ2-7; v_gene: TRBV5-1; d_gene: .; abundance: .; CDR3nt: TGCGCCAGCAGCTTGGACGGGCGCGGGGTTAGCTCCTACGAGCAGTACTTC; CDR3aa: CASSLDGRGVSSYEQYF
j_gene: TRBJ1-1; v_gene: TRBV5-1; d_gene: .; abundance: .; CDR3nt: TGCGCCAGCAGCTTGACATTTCGGGGGAGCATGAACACTGAAGCTTTCTTT; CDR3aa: CASSLTFRGSMNTEAFF
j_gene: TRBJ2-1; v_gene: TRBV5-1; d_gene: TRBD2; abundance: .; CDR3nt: TGCGCCAGCAGAATCACTAGCGGTAACAATGAGCAGTTCTTC; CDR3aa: CASRITSGNNEQFF
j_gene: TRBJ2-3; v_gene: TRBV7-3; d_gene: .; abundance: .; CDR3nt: TGTGCCAGCAGCTTAAACAGGACCCTCAGGGATACGCAGTATTTT; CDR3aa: CASSLNRTLRDTQYF
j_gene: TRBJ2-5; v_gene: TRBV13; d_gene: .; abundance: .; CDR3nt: TGTGCCAGCTCCCGGGGTAGGGGACACCAAGAGACCCAGTACTTC; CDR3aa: CASSRGRGHQETQYF
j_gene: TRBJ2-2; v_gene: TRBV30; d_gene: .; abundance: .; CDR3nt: TGTGCCTGGAGTGCGGGACTTAACACCGGGGAGCTGTTTTTT; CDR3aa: CAWSAGLNTGELFF
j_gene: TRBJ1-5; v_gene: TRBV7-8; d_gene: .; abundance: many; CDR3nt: TGTGCCAGCAGCCCCGGGGGGTCTCAGCCCCAGCATTTT; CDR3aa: CASSPGGSQPQHF
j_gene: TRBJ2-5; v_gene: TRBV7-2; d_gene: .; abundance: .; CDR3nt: TGTGCCAGCAGCTTAGTACCGCTAGCGAGAAATCAAGAGACCCAGTACTTC; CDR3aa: CASSLVPLARNQETQYF
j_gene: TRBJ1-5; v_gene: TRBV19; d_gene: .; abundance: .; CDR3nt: TGTGCCAGTAGTAGTCTTGAGGGAGGGAGCAATCAGCCCCAGCATTTT; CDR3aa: CASSSLEGGSNQPQHF
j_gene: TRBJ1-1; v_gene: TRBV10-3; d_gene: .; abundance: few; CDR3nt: TGTGCCATCAGACAGGGCCTAGAAGGTGGCACTGAAGCTTTCTTT; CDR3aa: CAIRQGLEGGTEAFF
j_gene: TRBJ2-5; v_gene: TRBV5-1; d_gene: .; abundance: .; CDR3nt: TGCGCCAGCAGCTTGTCGGGGCAGGGAGGTCAAGAGACCCAGTACTTC; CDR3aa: CASSLSGQGGQETQYF
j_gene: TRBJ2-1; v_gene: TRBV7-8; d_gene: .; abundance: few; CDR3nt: TGTGCCAGCAGCCCGCTGGGGAGATATGAGCAGTTCTTC; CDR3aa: CASSPLGRYEQFF
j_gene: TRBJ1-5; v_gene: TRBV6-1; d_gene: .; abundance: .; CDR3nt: TGTGCCAGCTATACTGGAAGCAATCAGCCCCAGCATTTT; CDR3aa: CASYTGSNQPQHF
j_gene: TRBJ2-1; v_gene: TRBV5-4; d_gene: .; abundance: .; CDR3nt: TGTGCCAGCAGCTCCGGCTGGGGCAATGAGCAGTTCTTC; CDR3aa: CASSSGWGNEQFF